A single sample gave rise to the 26 T cell receptor beta chains below, sequenced in a study of blood T cells in healthy people across ages. Using a J-beta primer mix together with a sample-barcoded 5' primer, a second PCR was run for roughly 7 to 11 cycles. One entry per CDR3 protein results from TCRdb running MiXCR on the 5' RACE reads. The top ten clones hold about a sixth of a sample with more than 700,000 distinct CDR3 sequences, less than 60% of them seen once. The source material was blood. All receptors come from a man older than 75 in good health.

The rearrangement uses TRBV27 and TRBJ1-5; no clear D gene. Trimming took 0 bases from V and 6 from J, leaving 15 bases between them. CDR3 length: 16 residues. CDR1 and CDR2 (germline): MNHEY, SMNVEV (reference sequence). CDR3 in amino acids: CASSLSLRGSGQPQHF. CDR3 DNA: TGTGCCAGCAGTTTATCGCTTAGAGGGAGCGGTCAGCCCCAGCATTTT.

The chain employs TRBV14 and TRBJ2-5; D might be TRBD2 (5 bases). Trimming took off 1 base at V and 4 bases at J, with 10 bases between the two ends. CDR3 size: 14 residues. Looked up from germline, CDR1 is SGHDN and CDR2 is FVKESK. For the CDR3, the DNA is TGTGCCAGCAGCCAAGTGCTAGCAGTAGAGACCCAGTACTTC. Amino acid sequence: CASSQVLAVETQYF.

This clonotype came up a few times. The V gene is TRBV5-1, the J gene TRBJ1-5; TRBD1 is a possible D gene (5 bases). From germline, CDR1 is SGHRS and CDR2 YFSETQ. The CDR3 runs 14 residues. Trimming cost V 4 bases and J 5 bases, with 13 bases left between them. CDR3 nucleotide sequence: TGCGCCAGCAGCATAGGGGCCCCGGATCAGCCCCAGCATTTT. Amino acids: CASSIGAPDQPQHF.

Points on this clonotype: The junction differs from germline at one of its ends, possibly a read error. The chain employs TRBV7-9 and TRBJ2-1; 11 bases line up with TRBD2. This CDR3 comprises 19 residues. Per germline, CDR1 SEHNR and CDR2 FQNEAQ (reference sequence). DNA for the CDR3: TGTGCCGGCAGCTTAGCCAGGACTAGCGGGCCTTCTTCGGGGCATGAGCAGTTCTTC. Its translation is CAGSLARTSGPSSGHEQFF.

This clonotype turned up a few times. This chain connects TRBV30 to TRBJ2-5; D unclear. CDR3 size: 11 residues. The V and J ends lost 2 bases and 5 bases respectively, with 6 bases between them. From germline, CDR1 is GTSNPN and CDR2 SVGIG (reference sequence). The CDR3 loop is CAWSPGETQYF. CDR3 nucleotide sequence: TGTGCCTGGAGTCCTGGGGAGACCCAGTACTTC.

This clonotype is a singleton in its sample. The V gene is TRBV7-2, the J gene TRBJ2-5; the match to TRBD2 covers 7 bases. CDR3 length equals 15 residues. Per the germline V gene, CDR1 is SGHTA and CDR2 is FQGNSA. The junction had 2 bases not matched to a gene; V was cut back by 1 base and J by 0 bases. The CDR3 protein is CASSLGGTNQETQYF. The CDR3 bases are TGTGCCAGCAGCTTAGGGGGGACTAACCAAGAGACCCAGTACTTC.

This clonotype was seen a single time. This could be a read error, since a much larger clone is one nucleotide away. The V and J genes are TRBV10-3 and TRBJ2-7, with D unclear. V was pared by 7 bases and J by 5 bases, with 15 bases between. CDR1 is ENHRY and CDR2 is SYGVKD in the germline V gene. The CDR3 extends over 13 amino acids. The DNA for the CDR3 is TGTGCCATCATTCCTACCCAGTTCGACGAGCAGTACTTC. Protein: CAIIPTQFDEQYF.

This rearrangement joins TRBV11-1 to TRBJ2-5; tentative D call: TRBD1 (5 bases). Germline V gives CDR1 SGHAT, CDR2 FQDESV (reference sequence). This CDR3 comprises 14 residues. Trimming shortened V by 3 bases and J by 7 bases, and 15 bases separated the two germline ends. CDR3 nucleotide sequence: TGTGCCAGCAGCTTTTCCGGACAATACGGGACCCAGTACTTC. Translation gives CASSFSGQYGTQYF.

This clonotype appeared many times. The genes are TRBV29-1 and TRBJ2-3; D remains ambiguous. This CDR3 has 11 amino acids. CDR1 and CDR2 (germline): SQVTM, ANQGSEA. V shed 4 bases and J shed 4 bases, with 6 bases lying between them. CDR3 protein: CSVAPADTQYF. CDR3 DNA sequence: TGCAGCGTTGCCCCAGCAGATACGCAGTATTTT.

The J gene is TRBJ1-2, the V gene TRBV6-6; the D is unclear. V was cut by 6 bases and J by 4 bases, with 18 bases left in between. CDR1 and CDR2 from the germline V gene are MNHNY and SVGAGI (reference sequence). The CDR3 is made up of 15 amino acids. Here the CDR3 DNA reads TGTGCCAGCAGCAACGCGGTCGGGGAAGGCTATGGCTACACCTTC. This gives the protein CASSNAVGEGYGYTF.

The chain joins TRBV25-1 to TRBJ2-1; D ambiguous. CDR1 and CDR2 (germline): MGHDK, SYGVNS. Trimming shortened V by 3 bases and J by 0 bases, and 6 bases separated the two germline ends. CDR3 length equals 14 residues. The CDR3 coding sequence is TGTGCCAGCAGTGAGTGGAGCTCCTACAATGAGCAGTTCTTC. Its protein is CASSEWSSYNEQFF.

V and J are TRBV27 and TRBJ1-2, with a possible D match to TRBD1 (6 bases). V lost 0 bases to trimming and J lost 8 bases, with 10 bases between them. CDR1 MNHEY and CDR2 SMNVEV come from the germline V gene (reference sequence). This CDR3 has 13 amino acids. The CDR3 loop reads CASSLSQGAGYTF. CDR3 DNA: TGTGCCAGCAGTTTATCACAGGGCGCGGGCTACACCTTC.

The J gene is TRBJ2-7, the V gene TRBV7-6; the D is unclear. The closer fit of TRBJ2-5 to the DNA end suggests the J call may be wrong. Germline values: CDR1 SGHVS, CDR2 FNYEAQ. The CDR3 totals 13 residues. The CDR3 DNA sequence: TGTGCCAGCAGCCCCAGAAGTAGGGAGACCCAGTACTTC. This encodes CASSPRSRETQYF.

This clonotype has just a few counts. One junction end does not reproduce the germline sequence, and a read error may be involved. The chain is built from TRBV7-8 and TRBJ2-7, with 10 positions matching TRBD2. This CDR3 comprises 15 residues. Germline V CDR1 and CDR2: SGHVS, FQNEAQ. CDR3 DNA sequence: TGTGCCAGCGGCTTACCCCTAGCGGGAGCGGACGAGCAGTACTTC. Translation gives CASGLPLAGADEQYF.

This clonotype is a singleton in its sample. A much larger clone differs by one base, so this may be a read error. The V and J genes are TRBV7-2 and TRBJ2-1; D may be TRBD2 (5 bases). Trimming removed 10 bases from V and 12 bases from J, with 19 bases in between. The CDR3 sequence is 12 residues long. Germline CDR1 is SGHTA and CDR2 is FQGNSA. This chain's CDR3 is CATRRVGYGQFF. As DNA, the CDR3 is TGTGCCACACGGCGGGTGGGCTATGGGCAGTTCTTC.

This chain links TRBV12-5 with TRBJ2-1, with D possibly matching TRBD2 (7 bases). The ends were cut back, 2 bases at V and 3 bases at J, with 14 bases in the middle. Germline CDR1 LGHNT, CDR2 FRNRAP. The CDR3 is made up of 16 amino acids. CDR3 coding DNA: TGTGCTAGTGGTTTGTGGGGGGGCCCTCGCTACAATGAGCAGTTCTTC. This encodes CASGLWGGPRYNEQFF. The whole variable domain, remainder taken from reference TRBV12-5 and TRBJ2-1, is DARVTQTPRHKVTEMGQEVTMRCQPILGHNTVFWYRQTMMQGLELLAYFRNRAPLDDSGMPKDRFSAEMPDATLATLKIQPSEPRDSAVYFCASGLWGGPRYNEQFFGPGTRLTVL.

This clonotype was counted only a few times. The chain combines TRBV10-2 with TRBJ2-5, with unresolved D. This CDR3 is 12 amino acids long. Per germline, CDR1 WSHSY and CDR2 SAAADI. V gave up 0 bases and J gave up 11 bases, with 10 bases separating them. CDR3 residues: CASSESGREQYF. The CDR3 DNA is TGCGCCAGCAGTGAGTCAGGGCGAGAGCAGTACTTC.

This clonotype was picked up many times. This sequence joins TRBV7-2 and TRBJ2-7; D might be TRBD2 (6 bases). This CDR3 has 14 amino acids. CDR1 SGHTA and CDR2 FQGNSA come from the germline V gene. Trimming removed 6 bases from V and 4 bases from J, with 16 bases in between. The CDR3 DNA reads TGTGCCAGCAGGTCTGGGGCGGGGCAATACGAGCAGTACTTC. Encoded protein: CASRSGAGQYEQYF.

CDR3 nucleotide sequence: TGTGCCGCACTATCCCGAGGGACAGGGGACACTGAAGCTTTCTTT. Translated, it gives CAALSRGTGDTEAFF. V gene TRBV6-1 combines with J gene TRBJ1-1; 10 positions match TRBD1. Looked up from germline, CDR1 is MNHNS and CDR2 is SASEGT. Trimming cost V 11 bases and J 3 bases; bases outside gene matches: 12. CDR3 length equals 15 residues.

The gene calls are TRBV9 and TRBJ1-5, with 8 bases fitting TRBD1. V shed 7 bases, J shed 6 bases, and the junction held 3 bases outside the gene matches. The CDR3 has 12 amino acids. Germline V lookup: CDR1 SGDLS, CDR2 YYNGEE. The CDR3 here is CASGQGIQPQHF. CDR3 in DNA: TGTGCCAGCGGACAGGGCATTCAGCCCCAGCATTTT.

This rearrangement joins TRBV29-1 to TRBJ2-5, with D possibly TRBD2 on 6 matching bases. The CDR3 totals 11 residues. Germline V lookup: CDR1 SQVTM, CDR2 ANQGSEA. The germline V and J ends were trimmed by 4 bases and 13 bases, with 16 bases remaining between them. The CDR3: CSVVLADGGYF. The CDR3, as DNA: TGCAGCGTTGTCTTAGCGGATGGTGGGTACTTC.

The chain combines TRBV28 with TRBJ2-5; D unresolved. The germline gives CDR1 MDHEN, CDR2 SYDVKM. There are 12 residues in the CDR3. Trimming took off 3 bases at V and 4 bases at J, with 6 bases between the two ends. CDR3 nucleotide sequence: TGTGCCAGCAGTTTTGACGTAGAGACCCAGTACTTC. It yields the protein CASSFDVETQYF.

In DNA form, the CDR3 reads TGTGCCAGCAGCGTTCAGCCGGGACAGCAACAGGGTGAGCAGTACTTC. Its translation is CASSVQPGQQQGEQYF. V and J are TRBV9 and TRBJ2-5; the match to TRBD1 covers 7 bases. This CDR3 is 16 amino acids long. V dropped 2 bases and J dropped 11; count of bases not matched to a gene: 18. CDR1 and CDR2 from the germline V gene are SGDLS and YYNGEE.

The rearrangement uses TRBV29-1 and TRBJ2-5; D not certain. CDR1 and CDR2 (germline): SQVTM, ANQGSEA. CDR3 length: 12 amino acids. Trimming shortened V by 0 bases and J by 9 bases, and 11 bases separated the two germline ends. As DNA, the CDR3 is TGCAGCGTTGAAGATGCCGGAAGGGCCCAGTACTTC. Amino acids: CSVEDAGRAQYF.

V gene TRBV7-6 combines with J gene TRBJ2-1; D is perhaps TRBD1 or TRBD2 (5 bases each). The J call may be in error: the DNA end matches TRBJ2-7 better. The germline CDR1 and CDR2 sequences are SGHVS and FNYEAQ. The CDR3 is 14 amino acids. The CDR3 DNA is TGTGCCAGCAGCTTAGGGGACCCGAACAATGAGCAGTACTTC. Its translation is CASSLGDPNNEQYF.

Turning to this clonotype: Mismatch with germline at one junction end may stem from a read error. The chain has TRBV19 and TRBJ2-7, with TRBD2 as a possible D gene (5 bases). Germline loops: CDR1 LNHDA, CDR2 SQIVND (reference sequence). This CDR3 has 13 residues. CDR3 residues: CASSIRAAGEQYF. CDR3 DNA: TGTGCCAGTAGTATTAGGGCGGCCGGGGAGCAGTATTTC.